This T cell receptor (beta chain) was observed in a study of blood T cell repertoires in COVID-19. Study-wide context: Samples came from the United States, Italy and Spain, spanning acute and convalescent COVID-19. Sources were T cells, B-cell-depleted T cells, or PBMCs; the material itself was cDNA or gDNA.

CDR1 is SGHTA and CDR2 is FQGNSA in the germline V gene. V lost 6 bases and J 0 bases, leaving 21 bases between the germline ends. This CDR3 has 19 amino acids. In the authors' methods: Counts of nucleated cells, estimated from reference gene primer amplification, were obtained. Clones were sequenced by immunoSEQ multiplex PCR, and TCRdb holds only the in-frame ones, with some missing. V, J and clone size reflect that table, while D and trimming were determined from the DNA. The table lists about 110,000 clones, approximately 82% of them singletons, with roughly 20% in the top ten. Sequencing input: peripheral blood. This chain connects TRBV7-2 to TRBJ1-6; D might be TRBD1 (6 bases). The sequence came from a woman in her sixties with acute or convalescent COVID-19. The CDR3 coding sequence is TGTGCCAGCAGACTGCAGCAGGGGATCTATAGCTCCTATAATTCACCCCTCCACTTT. This encodes CASRLQQGIYSSYNSPLHF.